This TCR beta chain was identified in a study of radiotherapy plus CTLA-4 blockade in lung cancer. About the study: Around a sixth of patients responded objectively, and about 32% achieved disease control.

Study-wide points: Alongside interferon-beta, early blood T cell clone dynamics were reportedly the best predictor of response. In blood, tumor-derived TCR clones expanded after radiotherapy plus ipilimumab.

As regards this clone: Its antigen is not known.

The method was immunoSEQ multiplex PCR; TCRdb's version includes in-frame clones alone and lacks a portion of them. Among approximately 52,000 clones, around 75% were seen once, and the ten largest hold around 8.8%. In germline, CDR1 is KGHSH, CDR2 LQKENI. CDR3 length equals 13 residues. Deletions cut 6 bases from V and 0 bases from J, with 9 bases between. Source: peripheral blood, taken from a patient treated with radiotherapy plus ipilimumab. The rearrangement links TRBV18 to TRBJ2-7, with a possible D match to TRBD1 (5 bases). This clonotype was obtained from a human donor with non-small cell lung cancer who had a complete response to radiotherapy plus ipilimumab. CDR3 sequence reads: CASSLDSSYEQYV. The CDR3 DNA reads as TGTGCCAGCTCCCTTGACAGCTCCTACGAGCAGTACGTC.